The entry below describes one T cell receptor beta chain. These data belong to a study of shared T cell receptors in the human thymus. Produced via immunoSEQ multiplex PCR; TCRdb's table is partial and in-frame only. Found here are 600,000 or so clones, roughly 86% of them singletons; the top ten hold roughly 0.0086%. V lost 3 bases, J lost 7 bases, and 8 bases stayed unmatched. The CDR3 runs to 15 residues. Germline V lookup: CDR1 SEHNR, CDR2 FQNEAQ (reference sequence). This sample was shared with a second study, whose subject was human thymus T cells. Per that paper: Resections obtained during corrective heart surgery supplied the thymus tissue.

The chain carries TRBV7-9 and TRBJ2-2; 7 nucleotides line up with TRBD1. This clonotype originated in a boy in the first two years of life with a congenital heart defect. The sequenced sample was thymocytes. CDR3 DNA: TGTGCCAGCAGCTTCCCGACAGGGTGGAACGGGGAGCTGTTTTTT. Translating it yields CASSFPTGWNGELFF.